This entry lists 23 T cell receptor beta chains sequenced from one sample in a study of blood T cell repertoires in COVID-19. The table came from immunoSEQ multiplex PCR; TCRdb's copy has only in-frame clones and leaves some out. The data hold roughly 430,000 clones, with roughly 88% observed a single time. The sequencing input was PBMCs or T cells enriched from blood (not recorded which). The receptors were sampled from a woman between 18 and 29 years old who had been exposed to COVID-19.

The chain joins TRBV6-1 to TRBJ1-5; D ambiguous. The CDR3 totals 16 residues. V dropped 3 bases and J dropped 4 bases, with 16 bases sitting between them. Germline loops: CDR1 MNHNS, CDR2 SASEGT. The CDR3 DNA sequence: TGTGCCAGCAGTGATTTATCTTATCAGGAAAATCAGCCCCAGCATTTT. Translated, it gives CASSDLSYQENQPQHF.

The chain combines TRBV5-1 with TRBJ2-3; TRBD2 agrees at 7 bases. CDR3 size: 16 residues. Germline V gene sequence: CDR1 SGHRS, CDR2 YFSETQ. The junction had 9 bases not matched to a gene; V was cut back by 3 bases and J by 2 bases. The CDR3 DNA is TGCGCCAGCAGCTCTCCCTCGGGGGGTTACACAGATACGCAGTATTTT. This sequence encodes CASSSPSGGYTDTQYF.

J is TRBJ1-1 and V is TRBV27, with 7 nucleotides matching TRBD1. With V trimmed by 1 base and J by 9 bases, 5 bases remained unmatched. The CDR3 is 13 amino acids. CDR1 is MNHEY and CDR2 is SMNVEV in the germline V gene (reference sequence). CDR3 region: CASSLLSGQKAFF. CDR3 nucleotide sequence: TGTGCCAGCAGTTTATTGTCGGGACAGAAAGCTTTCTTT.

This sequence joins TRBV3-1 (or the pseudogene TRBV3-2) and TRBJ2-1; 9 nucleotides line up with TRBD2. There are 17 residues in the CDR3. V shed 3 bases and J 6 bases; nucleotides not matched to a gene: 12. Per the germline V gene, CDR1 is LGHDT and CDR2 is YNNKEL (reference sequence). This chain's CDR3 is CASSQGTSLWVVNEQFF. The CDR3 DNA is TGTGCCAGCAGCCAGGGGACTAGCTTATGGGTCGTCAATGAGCAGTTCTTC.

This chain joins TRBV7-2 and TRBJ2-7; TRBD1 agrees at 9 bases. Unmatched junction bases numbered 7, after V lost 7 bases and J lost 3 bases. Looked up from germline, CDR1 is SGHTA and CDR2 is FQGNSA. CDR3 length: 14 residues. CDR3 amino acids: CASISDRGFYEQYF. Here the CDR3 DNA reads TGTGCCAGCATATCGGACAGGGGATTCTACGAGCAGTACTTC.

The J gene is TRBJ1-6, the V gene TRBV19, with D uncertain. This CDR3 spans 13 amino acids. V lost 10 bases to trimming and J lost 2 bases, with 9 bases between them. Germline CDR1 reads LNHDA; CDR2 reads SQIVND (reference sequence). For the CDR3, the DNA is TGTGCCACCCTTCCGGCCTATAATTCACCCCTCCACTTT. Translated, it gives CATLPAYNSPLHF.

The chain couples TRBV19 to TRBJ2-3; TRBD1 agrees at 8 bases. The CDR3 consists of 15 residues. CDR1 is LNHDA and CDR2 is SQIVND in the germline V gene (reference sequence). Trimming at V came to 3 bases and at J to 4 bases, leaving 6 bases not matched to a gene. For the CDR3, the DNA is TGTGCCAGTAGTATCCCCGGGACAGGATCAGATACGCAGTATTTT. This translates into CASSIPGTGSDTQYF.

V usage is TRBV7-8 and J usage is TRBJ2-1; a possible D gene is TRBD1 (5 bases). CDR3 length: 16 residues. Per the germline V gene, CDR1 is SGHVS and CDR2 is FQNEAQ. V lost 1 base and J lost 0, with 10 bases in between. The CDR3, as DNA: TGTGCCAGCAGCTTAGTAGGGGTCCTCTCCTACAATGAGCAGTTCTTC. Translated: CASSLVGVLSYNEQFF.

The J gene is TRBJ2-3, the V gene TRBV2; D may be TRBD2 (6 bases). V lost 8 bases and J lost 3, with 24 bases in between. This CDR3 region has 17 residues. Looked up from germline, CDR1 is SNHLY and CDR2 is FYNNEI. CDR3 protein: CASLNRPGLGRTDTQYF. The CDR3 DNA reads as TGTGCCAGCCTGAATAGACCGGGACTCGGCCGGACAGATACGCAGTATTTT.

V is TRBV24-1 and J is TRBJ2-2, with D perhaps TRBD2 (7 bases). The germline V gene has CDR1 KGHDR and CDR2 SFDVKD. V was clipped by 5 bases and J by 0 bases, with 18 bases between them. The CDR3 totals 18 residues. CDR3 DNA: TGTGCCACCAGTGGTGCAGGCGGGGGCGAGGCGAACACCGGGGAGCTGTTTTTT. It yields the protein CATSGAGGGEANTGELFF.

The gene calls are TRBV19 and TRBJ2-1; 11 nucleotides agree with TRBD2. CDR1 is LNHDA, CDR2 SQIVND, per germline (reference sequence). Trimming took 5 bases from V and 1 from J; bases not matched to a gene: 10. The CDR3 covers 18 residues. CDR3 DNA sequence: TGTGCCAGTAGTCAAGCCATAGCGGGGGGGCCGTCCTACAATGAGCAGTTCTTC. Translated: CASSQAIAGGPSYNEQFF.

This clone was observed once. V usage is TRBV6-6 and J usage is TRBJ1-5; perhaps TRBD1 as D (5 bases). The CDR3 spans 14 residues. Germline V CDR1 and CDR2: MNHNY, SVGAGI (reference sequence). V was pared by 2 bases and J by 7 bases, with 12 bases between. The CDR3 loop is CASSYPDRSQPQHF. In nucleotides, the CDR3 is TGTGCCAGCAGTTACCCCGACAGATCGCAGCCCCAGCATTTT.

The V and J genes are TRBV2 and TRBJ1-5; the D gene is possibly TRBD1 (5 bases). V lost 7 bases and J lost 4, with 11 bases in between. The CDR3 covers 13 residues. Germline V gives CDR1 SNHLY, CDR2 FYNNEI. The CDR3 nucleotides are TGTGCCAGCACCCAGGGAAGAAATCAGCCCCAGCATTTT. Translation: CASTQGRNQPQHF.

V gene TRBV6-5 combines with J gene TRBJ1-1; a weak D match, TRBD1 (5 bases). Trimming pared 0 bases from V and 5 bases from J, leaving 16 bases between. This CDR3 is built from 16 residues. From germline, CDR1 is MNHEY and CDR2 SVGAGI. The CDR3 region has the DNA TGTGCCAGCAGTTACTCTTGGGGCCCGCGGGGTACTGAAGCTTTCTTT. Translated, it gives CASSYSWGPRGTEAFF.

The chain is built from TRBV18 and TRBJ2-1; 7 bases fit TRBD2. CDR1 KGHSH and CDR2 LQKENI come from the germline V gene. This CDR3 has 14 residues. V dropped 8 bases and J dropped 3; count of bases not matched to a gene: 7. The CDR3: CASQRGGFYNEQFF. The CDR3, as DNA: TGTGCCAGCCAGCGGGGTGGTTTCTACAATGAGCAGTTCTTC.

DNA of the CDR3: TGTGCCAGCAGTCTACCTCTGCGCCATATGACCTACGAGCAGTACTTC. This sequence encodes CASSLPLRHMTYEQYF. The gene calls are TRBV28 and TRBJ2-7; unclear D gene. CDR1 MDHEN and CDR2 SYDVKM come from the germline V gene. V gave up 5 bases and J gave up 2 bases, with 19 bases separating them. The CDR3 totals 16 residues. Filled out from reference TRBV28 and TRBJ2-7, the complete variable domain reads DVKVTQSSRYLVKRTGEKVFLECVQDMDHENMFWYRQDPGLGLRLIYFSYDVKMKEKGDIPEGYSVSREKKERFSLILESASTNQTSMYLCASSLPLRHMTYEQYFGPGTRLTVT.

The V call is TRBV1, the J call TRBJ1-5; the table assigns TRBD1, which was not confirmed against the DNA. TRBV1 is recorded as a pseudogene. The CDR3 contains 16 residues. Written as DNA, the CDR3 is TGCACCAGCAGCCCCATGCGCAGGGTCGACAATCAGCCCCAGCATTTT. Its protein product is CTSSPMRRVDNQPQHF.

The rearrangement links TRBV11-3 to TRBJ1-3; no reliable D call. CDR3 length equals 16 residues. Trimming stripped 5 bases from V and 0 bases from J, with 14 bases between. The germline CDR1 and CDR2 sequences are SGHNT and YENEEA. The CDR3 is CASSPRSGNSGNTIYF. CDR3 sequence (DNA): TGTGCCAGCAGCCCGCGGTCGGGTAACTCTGGAAACACCATATATTTT.

CDR3 amino acids: CSVEREDLQETDTQYF. For the CDR3, the DNA is TGCAGCGTTGAGAGGGAGGACCTCCAAGAAACAGATACGCAGTATTTT. The chain is built from TRBV29-1 and TRBJ2-3; TRBD2 might be the D (6 bases). Germline CDR1 reads SQVTM; CDR2 reads ANQGSEA. Trimming took off 3 bases at V and 3 bases at J, with 19 bases between the two ends. The CDR3 covers 16 residues.

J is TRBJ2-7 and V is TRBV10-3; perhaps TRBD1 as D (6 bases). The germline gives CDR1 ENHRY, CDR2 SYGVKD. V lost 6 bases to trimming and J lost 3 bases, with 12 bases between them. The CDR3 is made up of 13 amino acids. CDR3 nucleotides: TGTGCCATCAGAATAGACAGGAGCTACGAGCAGTACTTC. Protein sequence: CAIRIDRSYEQYF.

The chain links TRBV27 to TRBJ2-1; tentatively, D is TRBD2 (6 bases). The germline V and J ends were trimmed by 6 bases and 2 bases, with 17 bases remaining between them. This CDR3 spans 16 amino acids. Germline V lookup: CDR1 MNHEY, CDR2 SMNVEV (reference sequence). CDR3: CASRVGGPGAYNEQFF. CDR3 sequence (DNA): TGTGCCAGCAGAGTGGGAGGACCGGGGGCCTACAATGAGCAGTTCTTC.

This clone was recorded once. The CDR3 here is CAISEGTGGFGYTF. CDR3 sequence (DNA): TGTGCCATCAGTGAGGGGACAGGGGGTTTTGGCTACACCTTC. This sequence joins TRBV10-3 and TRBJ1-2; 11 nucleotides align to TRBD1. The CDR3 is 14 amino acids. V shed 2 bases and J 7 bases; nucleotides not matched to a gene: 3. CDR1 and CDR2 from the germline V gene are ENHRY and SYGVKD.

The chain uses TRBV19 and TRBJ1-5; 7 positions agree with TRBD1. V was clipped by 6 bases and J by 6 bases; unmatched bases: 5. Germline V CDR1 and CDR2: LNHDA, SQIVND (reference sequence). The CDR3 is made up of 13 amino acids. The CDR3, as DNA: TGTGCCAGTAGCAGACAGGGTGGTCAGCCCCAGCATTTT. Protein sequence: CASSRQGGQPQHF.